The rows below give T cell receptor beta chains drawn from one sample of a study of CD8+CD57+ T cells in acquired aplastic anemia. TCRdb reanalysed the reads using MiXCR and keeps one entry per CDR3 protein. The table lists roughly 98,000 distinct CDR3 sequences, approximately 73% of them singletons. Sequencing was performed on sorted CD4+, CD8+, or CD8+CD57+ T cells (not recorded which) from PBMCs. Receptors were obtained from a human donor with aplastic anemia. The CDR3 runs from the conserved cysteine through the conserved F or W. Each record gives: clone size, V gene, CDR3 protein. For some rows the clone size is stated as once, few or many, or as a class when expanded; others skip it.

>NA|TRBV19
CASSRGRANVLTF
>NA|TRBV6-5
CASSYHNGATSYEQYF
>many|TRBV12-3/TRBV12-4
CASSGVGKSSGANVLTF
>NA|TRBV20-1
CSARGGGTIYNEQFF
>NA|TRBV5-1
CASSPGTSGGTDTQYF
>few|TRBV20-1
CSAPIAGYDEQFF
>NA|TRBV24-1
CATSDTRGGPSYEQYF
>NA|TRBV20-1
CSARDRGTEDIQYF
>NA|TRBV5-5
CASSQWTGGSYEQYF
>NA|TRBV15
CATSRDQPGLSYEQYF
>NA|TRBV20-1
CSAYEGTGYYEQYF
>NA|TRBV24-1
CATSELAATGELFF
>few|TRBV20-1
CSAVTGVGSPLHF
>NA|TRBV29-1
CSVVAGGPETQYF
>NA|TRBV19
CASSIGSSNQPQHF
>few|TRBV11-2
CASSFGFVRQERDSDIQYF
>few|TRBV20-1
CSALPGLYNEQFF
>many|TRBV29-1
CSVLAANTNYGYTF
>few|TRBV15
CATSRAGQAYEQYF
>once|TRBV13
CASSLEAITDTQYF
>NA|TRBV7-9
CASSQGTGEETQYF
>NA|TRBV29-1
CSVDGRLANGQETQYF
>NA|TRBV24-1
CATSDPGTSGSNEQFF
>NA|TRBV20-1
CSARRGNTEAFF
>many|TRBV19
CATSWGASYEQYF
>NA|TRBV7-2
CASSSTGTQETQYF
>NA|TRBV7-2
CASSLATMDGMNTEAFF
>NA|TRBV15
CATSRDGVEAYEQYF
>few|TRBV10-3
CAIREVVTNTEAFF
>NA|TRBV2
CASRGRGGSYNSPLHF
>NA|TRBV24-1
CATSDRDRGVQETQYF
>NA|TRBV24-1
CATSDASGRKTQYF
>many|TRBV10-3
CATSSNYGYTF
>few|TRBV27
CASSLIPSGSTDTQYF
>NA|TRBV20-1
CSALWGALETQYF
>NA|TRBV20-1
CSARDLMGNSNQPQHF
>once|TRBV29-1
CSIQRAYEQYF
>NA|TRBV15
CATSRDTVGSYEQYF